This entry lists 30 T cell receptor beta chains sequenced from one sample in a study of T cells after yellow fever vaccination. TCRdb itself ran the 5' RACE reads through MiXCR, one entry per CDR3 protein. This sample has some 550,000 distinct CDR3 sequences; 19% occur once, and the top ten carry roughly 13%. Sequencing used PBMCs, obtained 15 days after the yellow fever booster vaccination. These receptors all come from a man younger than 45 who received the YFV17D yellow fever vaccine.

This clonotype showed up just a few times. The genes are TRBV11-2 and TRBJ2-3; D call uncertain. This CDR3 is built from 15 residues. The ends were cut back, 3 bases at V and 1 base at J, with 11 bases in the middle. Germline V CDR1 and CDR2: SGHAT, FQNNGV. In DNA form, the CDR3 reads TGTGCCAGCAGCTTTAGACTGTTCGGCACAGATACGCAGTATTTT. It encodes CASSFRLFGTDTQYF.

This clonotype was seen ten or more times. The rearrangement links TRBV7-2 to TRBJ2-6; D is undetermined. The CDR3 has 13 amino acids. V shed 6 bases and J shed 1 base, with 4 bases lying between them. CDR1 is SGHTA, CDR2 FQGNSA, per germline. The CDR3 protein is CASSTSGANVLTF. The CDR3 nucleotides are TGTGCCAGCAGTACATCTGGGGCCAACGTCCTGACTTTC.

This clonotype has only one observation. CDR3 region: CASSLGDIQYF. Here the CDR3 DNA reads TGTGCCAGCAGTTTGGGGGACATTCAGTACTTC. V is TRBV12-3 or TRBV12-4 and J is TRBJ2-4; possibly TRBD1 or TRBD2 for D (5 bases each). V was pared by 3 bases and J by 8 bases, with 5 bases between. CDR3 length equals 11 residues.

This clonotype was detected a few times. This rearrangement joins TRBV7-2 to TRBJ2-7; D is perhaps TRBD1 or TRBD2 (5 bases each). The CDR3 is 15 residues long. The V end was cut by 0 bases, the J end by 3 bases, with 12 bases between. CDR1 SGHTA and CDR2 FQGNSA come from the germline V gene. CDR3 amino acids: CASSLALGERYEQYF. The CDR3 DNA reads TGTGCCAGCAGCTTAGCTCTGGGGGAACGCTACGAGCAGTACTTC.

Written as DNA, the CDR3 is TGCAGTGCTAGACGGGCGGGAGCGGGCACAGATACGCAGTATTTT. Protein product: CSARRAGAGTDTQYF. The chain links TRBV20-1 to TRBJ2-3, with TRBD2 identical over 7 bases. Germline assignment: CDR1 DFQATT and CDR2 SNEGSKA (reference sequence). This CDR3 contains 15 residues. After removal of 2 bases from V and 1 base from J, the junction contained 6 bases not matched to a gene.

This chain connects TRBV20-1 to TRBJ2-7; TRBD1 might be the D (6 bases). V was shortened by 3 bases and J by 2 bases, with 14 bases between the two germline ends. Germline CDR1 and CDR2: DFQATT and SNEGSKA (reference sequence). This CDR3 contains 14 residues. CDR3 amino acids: CSASIPGTTYEQYF. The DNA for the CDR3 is TGCAGTGCTAGTATACCAGGGACAACCTACGAGCAGTACTTC.

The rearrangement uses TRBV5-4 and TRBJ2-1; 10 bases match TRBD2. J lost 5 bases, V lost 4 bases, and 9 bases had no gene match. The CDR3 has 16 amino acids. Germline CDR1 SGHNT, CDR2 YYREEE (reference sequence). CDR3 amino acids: CASSPTGTSVHNEQFF. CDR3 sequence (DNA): TGTGCCAGCAGCCCCACCGGGACTAGCGTTCACAATGAGCAGTTCTTC. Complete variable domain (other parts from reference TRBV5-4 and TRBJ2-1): ETGVTQSPTHLIKTRGQQVTLRCSSQSGHNTVSWYQQALGQGPQFIFQYYREEENGRGNFPPRFSGLQFPNYSSELNVNALELDDSALYLCASSPTGTSVHNEQFFGPGTRLTVL.

The CDR3 nucleotides read TGTGCCAGCAGCTTAGGACCAGGGCTGGAGCAGTTCTTC. Translated, it gives CASSLGPGLEQFF. J is TRBJ2-1 and V is TRBV7-9, with D possibly being TRBD1 (5 bases). Germline V gives CDR1 SEHNR, CDR2 FQNEAQ (reference sequence). The CDR3 loop spans 13 amino acids. Between the trimmed V and J ends, which lost 1 base and 10 bases, there was a span of 11 bases.

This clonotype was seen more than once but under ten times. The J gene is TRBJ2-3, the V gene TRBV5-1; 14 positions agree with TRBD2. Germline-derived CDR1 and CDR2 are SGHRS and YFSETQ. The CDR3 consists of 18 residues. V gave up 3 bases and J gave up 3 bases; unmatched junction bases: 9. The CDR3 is CASSSGLAGATVTDTQYF. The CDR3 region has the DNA TGCGCCAGCAGCTCGGGACTAGCGGGGGCAACGGTGACAGATACGCAGTATTTT.

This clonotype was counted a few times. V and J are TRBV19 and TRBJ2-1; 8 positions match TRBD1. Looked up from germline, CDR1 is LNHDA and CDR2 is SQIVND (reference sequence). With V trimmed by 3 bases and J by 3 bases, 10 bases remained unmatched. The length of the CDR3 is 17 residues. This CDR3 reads CASSIGRGRENYNEQFF. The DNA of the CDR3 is TGTGCCAGTAGTATTGGCAGGGGGCGAGAAAACTACAATGAGCAGTTCTTC.

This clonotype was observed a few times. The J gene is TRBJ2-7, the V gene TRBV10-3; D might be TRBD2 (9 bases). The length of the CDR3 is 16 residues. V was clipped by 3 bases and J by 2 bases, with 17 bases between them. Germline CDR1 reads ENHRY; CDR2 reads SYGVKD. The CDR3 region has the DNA TGTGCCATCAGTGATCATCTAGCGGGACAGGCCTACGAGCAGTACTTC. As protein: CAISDHLAGQAYEQYF.

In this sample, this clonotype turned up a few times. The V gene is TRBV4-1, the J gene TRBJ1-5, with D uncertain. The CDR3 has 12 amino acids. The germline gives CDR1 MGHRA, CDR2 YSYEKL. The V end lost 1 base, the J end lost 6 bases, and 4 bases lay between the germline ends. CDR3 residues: CASSQGGQPQHF. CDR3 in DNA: TGCGCCAGCAGCCAAGGTGGTCAGCCCCAGCATTTT.

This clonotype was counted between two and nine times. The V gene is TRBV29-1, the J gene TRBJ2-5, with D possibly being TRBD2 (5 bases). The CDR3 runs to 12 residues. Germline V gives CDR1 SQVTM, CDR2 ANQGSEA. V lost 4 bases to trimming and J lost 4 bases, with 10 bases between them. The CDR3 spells CSVGGGGETQYF. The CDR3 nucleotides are TGCAGCGTTGGTGGAGGCGGAGAGACCCAGTACTTC.

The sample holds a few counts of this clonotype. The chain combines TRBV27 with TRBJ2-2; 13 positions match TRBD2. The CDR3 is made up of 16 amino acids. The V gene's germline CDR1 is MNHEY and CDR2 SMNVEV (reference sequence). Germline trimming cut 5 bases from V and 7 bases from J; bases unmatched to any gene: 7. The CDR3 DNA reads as TGTGCCAGCAGTCCAGGACTAGCGGGAGTTAACGGGGAGCTGTTTTTT. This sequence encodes CASSPGLAGVNGELFF.

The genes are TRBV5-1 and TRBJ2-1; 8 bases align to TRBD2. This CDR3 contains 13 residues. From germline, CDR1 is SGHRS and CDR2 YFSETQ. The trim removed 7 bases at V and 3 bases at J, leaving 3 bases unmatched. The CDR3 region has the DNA TGCGCCAGCGACCGGGAGGGCTACAATGAGCAGTTCTTC. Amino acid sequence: CASDREGYNEQFF.

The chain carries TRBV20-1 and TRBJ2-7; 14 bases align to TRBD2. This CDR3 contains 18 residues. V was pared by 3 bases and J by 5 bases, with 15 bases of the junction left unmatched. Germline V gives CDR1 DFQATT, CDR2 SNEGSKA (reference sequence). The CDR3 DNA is TGCAGTGCTAGTCCCGTGGGACTAGCGGGAGTGGGCGGGCACGAGCAGTACTTC. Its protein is CSASPVGLAGVGGHEQYF.

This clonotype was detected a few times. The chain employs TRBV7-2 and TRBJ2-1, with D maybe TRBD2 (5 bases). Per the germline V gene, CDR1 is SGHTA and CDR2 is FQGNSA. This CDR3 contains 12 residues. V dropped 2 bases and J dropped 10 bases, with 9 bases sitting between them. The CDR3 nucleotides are TGTGCCAGCAGCTTAATAGCGTCCGAGCAGTTCTTC. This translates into CASSLIASEQFF.

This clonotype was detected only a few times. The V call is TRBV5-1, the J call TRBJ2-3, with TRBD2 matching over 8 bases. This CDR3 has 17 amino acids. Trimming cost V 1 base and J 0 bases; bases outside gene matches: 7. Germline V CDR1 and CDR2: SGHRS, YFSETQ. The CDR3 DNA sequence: TGCGCCAGCAGCTTGCGCCTAGCGGGTGTTAGCACAGATACGCAGTATTTT. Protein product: CASSLRLAGVSTDTQYF.

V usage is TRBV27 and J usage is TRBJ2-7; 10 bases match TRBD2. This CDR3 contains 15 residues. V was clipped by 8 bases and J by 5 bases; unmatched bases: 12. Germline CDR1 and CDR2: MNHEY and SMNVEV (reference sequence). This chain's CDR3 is CASSAAGGPFNEQYF. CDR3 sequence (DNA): TGTGCCAGCTCCGCAGCGGGAGGGCCGTTCAACGAGCAGTACTTC.

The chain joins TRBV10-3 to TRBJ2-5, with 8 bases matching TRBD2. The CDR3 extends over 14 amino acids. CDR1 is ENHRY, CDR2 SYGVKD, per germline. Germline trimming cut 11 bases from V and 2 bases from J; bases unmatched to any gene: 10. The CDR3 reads CASTGGREQETQYF. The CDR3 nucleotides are TGTGCCTCGACGGGAGGGAGGGAGCAAGAGACCCAGTACTTC.

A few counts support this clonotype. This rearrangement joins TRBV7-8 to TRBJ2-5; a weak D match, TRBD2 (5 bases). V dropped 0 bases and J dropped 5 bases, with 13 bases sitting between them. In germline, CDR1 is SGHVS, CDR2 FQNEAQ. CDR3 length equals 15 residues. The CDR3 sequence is CASSLAHTRGETQYF. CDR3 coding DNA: TGTGCCAGCAGCTTAGCGCATACTAGAGGGGAGACCCAGTACTTC.

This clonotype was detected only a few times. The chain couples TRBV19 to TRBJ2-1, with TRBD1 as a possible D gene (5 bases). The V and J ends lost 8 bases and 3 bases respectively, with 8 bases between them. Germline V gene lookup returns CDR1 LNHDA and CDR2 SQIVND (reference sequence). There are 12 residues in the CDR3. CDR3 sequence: CASGAVYNEQFF. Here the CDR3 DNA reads TGTGCCAGTGGGGCCGTCTACAATGAGCAGTTCTTC.

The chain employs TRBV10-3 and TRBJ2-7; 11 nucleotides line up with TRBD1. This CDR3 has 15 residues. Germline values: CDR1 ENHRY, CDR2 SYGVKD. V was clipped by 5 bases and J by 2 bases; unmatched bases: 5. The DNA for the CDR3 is TGTGCCATCAGTTCGCCGGGACAGGGGGCCTACGAGCAGTACTTC. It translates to CAISSPGQGAYEQYF.

CDR3 loop: CASSLLSGHSYNEQFF. CDR3 DNA sequence: TGTGCCAGCAGTTTATTGAGCGGACACTCCTACAATGAGCAGTTCTTC. The genes are TRBV28 and TRBJ2-1; perhaps D is TRBD1 or TRBD2 (5 bases each). Between the trimmed V and J ends, which lost 1 base and 0 bases, there was a span of 10 bases. The V gene's germline CDR1 is MDHEN and CDR2 SYDVKM. The CDR3 consists of 16 residues.

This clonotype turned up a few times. CDR3 sequence (DNA): TGTGCCAGCAGCGTAGACGCTGGCGAGCAGTACTTC. It yields the protein CASSVDAGEQYF. The chain couples TRBV9 to TRBJ2-7; D is uncertain. The CDR3 length is 12 residues. Trimming pared 0 bases from V and 6 bases from J, leaving 7 bases between. The germline V gene has CDR1 SGDLS and CDR2 YYNGEE.

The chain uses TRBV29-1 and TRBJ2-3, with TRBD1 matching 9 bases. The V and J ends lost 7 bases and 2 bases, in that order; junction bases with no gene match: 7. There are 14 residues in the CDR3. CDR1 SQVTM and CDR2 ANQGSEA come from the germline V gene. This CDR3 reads CSALRDRATDTQYF. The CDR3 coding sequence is TGCAGCGCCCTCCGGGACAGGGCCACAGATACGCAGTATTTT.

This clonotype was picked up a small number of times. The CDR3: CASSFAGGPPDTQYF. The CDR3, as DNA: TGTGCCAGCAGCTTCGCGGGGGGCCCCCCAGATACGCAGTATTTT. V gene TRBV9 combines with J gene TRBJ2-3; 8 bases fit TRBD2. Germline-derived CDR1 and CDR2 are SGDLS and YYNGEE. This CDR3 is 15 amino acids long. The junction had 8 bases not matched to a gene; V was cut back by 4 bases and J by 4 bases. The variable domain in full, completed from reference TRBV9 and TRBJ2-3, reads DSGVTQTPKHLITATGQRVTLRCSPRSGDLSVYWYQQSLDQGLQFLIQYYNGEERAKGNILERFSAQQFPDLHSELNLSSLELGDSALYFCASSFAGGPPDTQYFGPGTRLTVL.

The CDR3 loop is CAWRDPRGNYQPQHF. CDR3 DNA: TGTGCCTGGAGGGACCCCAGGGGGAACTATCAGCCCCAGCATTTT. V gene TRBV30 combines with J gene TRBJ1-5, with TRBD1 matching 7 bases. CDR1 GTSNPN and CDR2 SVGIG come from the germline V gene (reference sequence). Losses at the gene ends were 3 bases for V and 5 bases for J; bases not matched to a gene: 10. The CDR3 runs to 15 residues.

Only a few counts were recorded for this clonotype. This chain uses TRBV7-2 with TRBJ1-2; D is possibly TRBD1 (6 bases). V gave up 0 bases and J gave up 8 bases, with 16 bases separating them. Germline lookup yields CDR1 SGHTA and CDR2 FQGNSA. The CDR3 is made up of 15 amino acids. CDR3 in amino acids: CASSLALGGIRGYTF. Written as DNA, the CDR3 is TGTGCCAGCAGCTTAGCGCTAGGGGGGATTCGGGGCTACACCTTC.

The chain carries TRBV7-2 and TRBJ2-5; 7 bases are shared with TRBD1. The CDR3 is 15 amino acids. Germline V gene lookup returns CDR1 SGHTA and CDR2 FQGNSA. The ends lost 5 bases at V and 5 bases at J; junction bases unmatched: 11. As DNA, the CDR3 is TGTGCCAGCAGCCAGTTGACAGGGTATGCGGAGACCCAGTACTTC. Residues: CASSQLTGYAETQYF.